Listed here is a single T cell receptor (beta chain). Sequencing used immunoSEQ multiplex PCR; TCRdb keeps in-frame clones, though not all of them. The sample carries 1.6 million or so clones, approximately 96% recorded once. The sample belongs to a study of shared clonotypes between healthy human individuals. J gave up 5 bases and V 5 bases, and 9 bases lay outside the gene matches. Germline V CDR1 and CDR2: MNHNY, SVGAGI (reference sequence). This CDR3 is 16 amino acids long. This chain uses TRBV6-6 with TRBJ2-3; 11 bases align to TRBD2. Sample: naive CD4+ T cells sorted from blood. The subset was: CD45RA+ positively selected. The TCR was taken from a man aged 25-45 years in good health. The CDR3 DNA follows: TGTGCCAGCAGTAAACAATTAGCGGGAGGGCTAGATACGCAGTATTTT. Amino acids: CASSKQLAGGLDTQYF.